Listed below are T cell receptor beta chains from one sample, sequenced in a study of T cell repertoires in cytomegalovirus infection. TCRdb redid the calling of the reads with MiXCR, one entry per CDR3 protein. This table has about 770,000 distinct CDR3 sequences, roughly 28% appearing once. These TCRs' antigens remain unknown. This material consisted of cultured CD8+ T cells from PBMCs, taken from culture after CMV antigen stimulation. These receptors all stem from a human donor in good health (CMV status not recorded). Some clones in this sample may be carry-over from other donors' samples. The CDR3 runs from the conserved cysteine through the conserved F or W. The D gene is left open where the match is weak. Not all rows give a size; the values are once, few, many and, for expanded clones, a class.

j_call clone_size d_call cdr3_length v_call cdr3_aa cdr3_nt
TRBJ1-2 few . 14 TRBV7-9 CASSPPQKVNGYTF TGTGCCAGCAGCCCCCCACAGAAGGTTAATGGCTACACCTTC
TRBJ2-1 . TRBD2 14 TRBV4-1 CASSRGVGGYEQFF TGCGCCAGCAGCCGCGGAGTGGGAGGGTATGAGCAGTTCTTC
TRBJ2-7 few . 11 TRBV7-9 CASSLKSEQYF TGTGCCAGCAGCTTAAAGAGCGAGCAGTACTTC
TRBJ2-2 . . 13 TRBV19 CASMPGDTGELFF TGTGCCAGTATGCCAGGGGACACCGGGGAGCTGTTTTTT
TRBJ2-1 few TRBD2 16 TRBV19 CASSLGLAGPNNEQFF TGTGCCAGTAGTCTCGGGTTAGCGGGGCCTAACAATGAGCAGTTCTTC
TRBJ2-2 many TRBD1 14 TRBV27 CASSSPQGTGELFF TGTGCCAGCAGTTCCCCACAGGGGACCGGGGAGCTGTTTTTT
TRBJ1-2 . TRBD1 16 TRBV28 CASSPVTGEIPYGYTF TGTGCCAGCAGTCCGGTGACAGGGGAGATCCCCTATGGCTACACCTTC
TRBJ2-7 few . 11 TRBV7-6 CASSSVNEQYF TGTGCCAGCAGCTCAGTAAACGAGCAGTACTTC
TRBJ2-7 many . 14 TRBV4-1 CASSHPGRAYEQYF TGCGCCAGCAGCCACCCCGGACGGGCCTACGAGCAGTACTTC
TRBJ1-2 . . 13 TRBV25-1 CASRGHTVYGYTF TGTGCCAGCAGAGGTCATACGGTCTATGGCTACACCTTC
TRBJ1-6 few . 17 TRBV20-1 CSARNRRDLGWNSPLHF TGCAGTGCTAGAAATCGCCGAGACCTCGGGTGGAATTCACCCCTCCACTTT
TRBJ1-3 few . 15 TRBV6-1 CASSEWGPSGNTIYF TGTGCCAGCAGTGAATGGGGGCCTTCTGGAAACACCATATATTTT
TRBJ2-2 many TRBD1 18 TRBV5-4 CASSLEPHGTGNTGELFF TGTGCCAGCAGCTTGGAACCCCATGGGACAGGGAACACCGGGGAGCTGTTTTTT
TRBJ2-2 . . 14 TRBV2 CASSVGQYTGELFF TGTGCCAGCAGTGTAGGACAGTACACCGGGGAGCTGTTTTTT
TRBJ1-4 . . 14 TRBV6-5 CASRRRTKNEKLFF TGTGCCAGCAGACGGAGGACTAAGAATGAAAAACTGTTTTTT
TRBJ1-4 . TRBD1 13 TRBV7-9 CASRSGTDEKLFF TGTGCCAGCAGGTCCGGGACAGATGAAAAACTGTTTTTT